This section outlines one T cell receptor beta chain sequence together with its context. This CDR3 region has 12 residues. Trimming took off 2 bases at V and 5 bases at J, with 4 bases between the two ends. The germline V gene has CDR1 ENHRY and CDR2 SYGVKD. Profiling relied on immunoSEQ multiplex PCR, and the TCRdb table lists in-frame clones only, not all of them. The sample consists of about 170,000 clones, roughly 89% of them appearing once. This entry belongs to a study of blood T cell repertoires in COVID-19. About the study: The United States, Italy and Spain were the sources of the acute and convalescent COVID-19 samples.

Sequenced input: peripheral blood. The clonotype comes from a man between 18 and 29 years old with active or convalescent COVID-19. The chain couples TRBV10-3 to TRBJ1-5; D gene unclear. The CDR3, as DNA: TGTGCCATCAGTGAGACAGATCAGCCCCAGCATTTT. Translating it yields CAISETDQPQHF.